Following are 7 T cell receptor beta chains from one sample sequenced in a study of blood T cells in healthy people across ages. A J-beta primer mix and a sample-barcoded 5' primer were used in a second PCR of roughly 6 to 12 cycles. TCRdb used MiXCR to reprocess the 5' RACE reads, holding one entry per CDR3 protein. The sample contains 650,000 or so distinct CDR3 sequences, around 50% of which appear only once. The sample was blood. All receptors derive from a woman older than 75 in good health.

This rearrangement joins TRBV7-9 to TRBJ2-1, with D possibly being TRBD2 (6 bases). Germline CDR1 is SEHNR and CDR2 is FQNEAQ (reference sequence). The CDR3 is made up of 14 amino acids. Trimming shortened V by 1 base and J by 4 bases, and 8 bases separated the two germline ends. CDR3 sequence reads: CASSLGGIYNEQFF. Written as DNA, the CDR3 is TGTGCCAGCAGCTTAGGCGGGATTTACAATGAGCAGTTCTTC.

Details on this clonotype: A single base separates this from a much larger clone, so it may be a read error. The V gene is TRBV27, the J gene TRBJ2-4; no firm D call. The germline V gene encodes CDR1 MNHEY and CDR2 SMNVEV (reference sequence). This CDR3 is 14 amino acids long. V lost 9 bases to trimming and J lost 1 base, with 13 bases between them. CDR3 coding DNA: TGTGCCAGGAACCGGGCCTTCGCCAAAAACATTCAGTACTTC. It yields the protein CARNRAFAKNIQYF.

The genes are TRBV3-1 and TRBJ2-3, with D unclear. The CDR3 sequence is 14 residues long. Trimming cost V 4 bases and J 6 bases, with 14 bases left between them. Per the germline V gene, CDR1 is LGHDT and CDR2 is YNNKEL (reference sequence). The CDR3 reads CASSPGYFRDTQYF. CDR3 nucleotide sequence: TGTGCCAGCAGCCCCGGGTATTTCAGGGATACGCAGTATTTT.

On this clonotype: One base away lies a much larger clone, so this may be a sequencing read error. V gene TRBV12-3 or TRBV12-4 combines with J gene TRBJ2-4; a weak D match, TRBD2 (5 bases). The CDR3 sequence is 13 residues long. V dropped 9 bases and J dropped 7 bases, with 16 bases sitting between them. The CDR3 here is CASVRLGLNIQYF. CDR3 sequence (DNA): TGTGCCAGTGTAAGACTCGGACTTAACATTCAGTACTTC.

The chain recombines TRBV20-1 with TRBJ2-7; D is perhaps TRBD2 (5 bases). The J call may not be correct, given that the DNA end is closer to TRBJ2-5. The CDR3 sequence is 11 residues long. CDR1 and CDR2 (germline): DFQATT, SNEGSKA (reference sequence). The CDR3 DNA sequence: TGCAGTGCAAGGCTTGAGGGGACCCAGTACTTC. Its translation: CSARLEGTQYF.

J is TRBJ2-1 and V is TRBV25-1; 10 bases match TRBD2. The CDR3 length is 13 residues. Germline V gene sequence: CDR1 MGHDK, CDR2 SYGVNS. Trimming at V came to 8 bases and at J to 7 bases, leaving 5 bases not matched to a gene. The chain's CDR3 is CASGSSGRNEQFF. The CDR3 DNA reads as TGTGCCAGCGGCTCTAGCGGGAGAAATGAGCAGTTCTTC.

This clonotype appeared a few times. This sequence may be a read error, since a much larger clone differs from it by one base. The chain links TRBV6-6 to TRBJ2-5; 7 bases agree with TRBD2. Per germline, CDR1 MNHNY and CDR2 SVGAGI (reference sequence). The CDR3 has 15 residues. J gave up 11 bases and V 2 bases, and 14 bases lay outside the gene matches. The CDR3, as DNA: TGTGCCAGCAGTTACCCCTCCGGGACTAAGGATGAGCAGTACTTC. Amino acids: CASSYPSGTKDEQYF.